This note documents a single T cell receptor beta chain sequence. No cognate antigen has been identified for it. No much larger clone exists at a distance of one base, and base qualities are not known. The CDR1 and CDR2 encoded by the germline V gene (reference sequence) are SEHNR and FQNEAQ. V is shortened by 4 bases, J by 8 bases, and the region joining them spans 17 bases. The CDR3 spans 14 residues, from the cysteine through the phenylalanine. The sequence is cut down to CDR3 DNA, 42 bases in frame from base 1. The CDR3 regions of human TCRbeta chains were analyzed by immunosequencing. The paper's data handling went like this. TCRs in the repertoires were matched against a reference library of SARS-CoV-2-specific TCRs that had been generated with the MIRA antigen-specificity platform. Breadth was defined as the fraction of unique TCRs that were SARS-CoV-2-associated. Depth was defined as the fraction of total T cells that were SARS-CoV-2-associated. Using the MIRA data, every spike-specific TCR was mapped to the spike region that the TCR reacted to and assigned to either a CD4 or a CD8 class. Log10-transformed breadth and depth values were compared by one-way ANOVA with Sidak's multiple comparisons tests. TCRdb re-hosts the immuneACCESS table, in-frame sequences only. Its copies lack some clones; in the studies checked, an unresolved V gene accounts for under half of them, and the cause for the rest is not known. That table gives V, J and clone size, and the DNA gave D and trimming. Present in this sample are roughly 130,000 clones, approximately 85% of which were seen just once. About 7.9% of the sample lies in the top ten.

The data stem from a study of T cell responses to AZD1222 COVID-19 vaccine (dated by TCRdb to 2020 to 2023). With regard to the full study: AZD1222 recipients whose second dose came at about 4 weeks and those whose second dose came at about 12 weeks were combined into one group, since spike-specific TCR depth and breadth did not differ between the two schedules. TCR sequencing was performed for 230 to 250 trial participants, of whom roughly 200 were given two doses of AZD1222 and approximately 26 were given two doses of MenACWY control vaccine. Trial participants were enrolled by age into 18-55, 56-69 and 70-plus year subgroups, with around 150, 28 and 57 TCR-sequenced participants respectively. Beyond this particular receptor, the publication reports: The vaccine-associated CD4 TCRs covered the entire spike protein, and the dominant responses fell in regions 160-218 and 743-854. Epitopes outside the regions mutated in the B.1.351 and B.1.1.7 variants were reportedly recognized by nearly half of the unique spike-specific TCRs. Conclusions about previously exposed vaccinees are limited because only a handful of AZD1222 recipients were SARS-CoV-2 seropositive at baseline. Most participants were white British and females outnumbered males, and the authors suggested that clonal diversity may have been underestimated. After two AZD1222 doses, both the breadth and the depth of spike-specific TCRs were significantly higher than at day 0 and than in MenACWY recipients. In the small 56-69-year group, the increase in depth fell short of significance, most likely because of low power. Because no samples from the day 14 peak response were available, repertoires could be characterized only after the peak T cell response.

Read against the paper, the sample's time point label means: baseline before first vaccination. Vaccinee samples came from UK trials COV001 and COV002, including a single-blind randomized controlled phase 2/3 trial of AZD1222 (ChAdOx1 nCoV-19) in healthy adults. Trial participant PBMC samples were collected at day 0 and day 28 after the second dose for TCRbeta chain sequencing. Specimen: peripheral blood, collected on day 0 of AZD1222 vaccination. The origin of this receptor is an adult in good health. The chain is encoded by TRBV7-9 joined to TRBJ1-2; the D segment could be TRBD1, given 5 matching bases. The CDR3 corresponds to CASSWREGEEGYTF. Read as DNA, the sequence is TGTGCCAGCAGCTGGAGAGAAGGGGAAGAAGGCTACACCTTC.